This TCR beta chain was recorded in a study of blood T cell repertoires in COVID-19. Turning to the study itself: Material from acute and convalescent COVID-19 was sourced from the United States, Italy and Spain. T cells, B-cell-depleted T cells, or PBMCs provided the cDNA or gDNA that served as material.

Original data processing: The assay estimated nucleated cells by amplifying reference gene primers. The repertoire was sequenced with immunoSEQ multiplex PCR; TCRdb's copy has only in-frame clones and lacks some. That table is the source of V, J and clone size, and D and trimming were worked out from the DNA. Here the sample spans around 100,000 clones, roughly 84% being singletons. This clone was detected only a few times. The germline CDR1 and CDR2 sequences are SGDLS and YYNGEE. The CDR3 has 16 residues. V was pared by 4 bases and J by 2 bases, with 19 bases between. The chain couples TRBV9 to TRBJ2-7; tentatively, D is TRBD1 (6 bases). Sequenced input: peripheral blood. The TCR was taken from an older woman with acute or convalescent COVID-19. CDR3 DNA sequence: TGTGCCAGCAGCACCGGACCCGGGACAAGCACCTACGAGCAGTACTTC. This gives the protein CASSTGPGTSTYEQYF.